This T cell receptor beta chain originates from a study of HIV-infected patients and healthy controls. Findings and limits, study-wide: The diversity differences were not explained by slight age and sex differences between study cohorts. Compared with untreated HIV+ repertoires, healthy controls showed roughly threefold more distinct CDR3s and higher Shannon diversity. Only sixteen HIV-infected individuals were processed, a major limit on how widely findings apply.

Between the trimmed V and J ends, which lost 6 bases and 7 bases, there was a span of 10 bases. From germline, CDR1 is MNHNS and CDR2 SASEGT. The CDR3 runs 12 residues. About this clonotype: Its antigen is undetermined.

The repertoire came from unfractionated whole blood and reflected all unsorted peripheral T cells. Peripheral blood, around 2.5 ml, was drawn for RNA extraction. cDNA was made from roughly 500 ng RNA using alpha and beta constant primers. Each of the alpha and beta chains got its own library through chain-specific third strand synthesis with indices. One entry per CDR3 protein results from TCRdb running MiXCR on the 5' RACE reads. Of about 5,500 distinct CDR3 sequences listed, 7% to 10% are singletons. The receptor was isolated from an adult with HIV infection. The chain links TRBV6-1 to TRBJ2-1; maybe TRBD1 (6 bases). The sequences come from blood, collected before antiretroviral therapy. The CDR3 DNA is TGTGCCAGCAGCTCAGGGGTAAATGAGCAGTTCTTC. Encoded protein: CASSSGVNEQFF.